This T cell receptor (beta chain) was recovered during a study of beta chain features in type 1 diabetes. Study results and limitations: Junctions at VDJ sites from type 1 diabetes patients had fewer insertions and more deletions.

In germline, CDR1 is MDHEN, CDR2 SYDVKM. V was trimmed by 6 bases and J by 6 bases, leaving 12 bases between them. The CDR3 contains 13 residues. Of the isolated RNA, all was reverse transcribed, and so the sequenced material was expressed TCRB transcripts. The table came from immunoSEQ multiplex PCR; TCRdb's copy has only in-frame clones and leaves some out. The table has roughly 500,000 clones, about an eighth seen once; the top ten hold 0.045% to 0.05%. This clone was seen only a few times. As yet, its antigen is unknown. Sample: naive CD4+ T cells from blood. This receptor was identified in a woman aged 18-29 years in good health. The chain has TRBV28 and TRBJ2-1; a possible D gene is TRBD1 (5 bases). The CDR3 region has the DNA TGTGCCAGCAGGTACCAGACAGTCAATGAGCAGTTCTTC. This encodes CASRYQTVNEQFF.